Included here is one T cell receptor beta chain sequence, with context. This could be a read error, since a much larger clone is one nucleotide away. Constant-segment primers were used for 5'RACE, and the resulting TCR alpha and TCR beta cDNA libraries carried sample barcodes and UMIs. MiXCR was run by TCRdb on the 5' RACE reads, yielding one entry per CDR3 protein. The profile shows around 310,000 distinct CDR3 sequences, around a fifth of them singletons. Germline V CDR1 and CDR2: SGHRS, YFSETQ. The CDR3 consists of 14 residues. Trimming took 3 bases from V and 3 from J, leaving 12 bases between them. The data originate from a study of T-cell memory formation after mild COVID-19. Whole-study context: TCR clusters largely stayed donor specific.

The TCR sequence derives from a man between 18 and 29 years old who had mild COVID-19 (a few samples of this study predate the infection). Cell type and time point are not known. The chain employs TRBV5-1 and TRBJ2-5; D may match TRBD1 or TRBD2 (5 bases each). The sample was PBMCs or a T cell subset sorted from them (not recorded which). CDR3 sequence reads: CASSWGCGKETQYF. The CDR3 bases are TGCGCCAGCAGCTGGGGGTGCGGTAAAGAGACCCAGTACTTC.